The TCR beta chain under discussion was sequenced for a study of cytomegalovirus exposure and HLA in healthy donors. Study conclusions and caveats: In vitro work confirmed that three CMV-associated chains recognize CMV antigens.

Worth noting for this clone: Its specificity is not known.

Here immunoSEQ multiplex PCR was the method, and the copy in TCRdb shows in-frame clones only, minus some. Of some 170,000 clones in the sample, around 87% are singletons; the top ten hold 1.4%. V gave up 0 bases and J gave up 3 bases, with 3 bases separating them. The CDR3 is 13 residues long. Looked up from germline, CDR1 is LGHNA and CDR2 is YSLEER. This receptor was taken from a woman in her thirties in good health and CMV-seronegative. The sample was PBMCs. The V gene is TRBV4-3, the J gene TRBJ2-1; D gene uncertain. This CDR3 is CASSQEYYNEQFF. For the CDR3, the DNA is TGCGCCAGCAGCCAAGAGTACTACAATGAGCAGTTCTTC.